This TCR beta chain was recovered during a study of human T cells and chemical hapten exposure. Study-wide context: After 6 days, upper back 0.01% DPC patch tests were scored.

This clonotype was counted a few times. As yet, its antigen is unknown. V was trimmed by 4 bases and J by 2 bases, leaving 13 bases between them. The CDR3 contains 15 residues. Germline assignment: CDR1 SNHLY and CDR2 FYNNEI. In TCRdb, the RACE reads were re-called with MiXCR into one record per CDR3 protein. The table has some 150,000 distinct CDR3 sequences, approximately 12% seen once. Study results and limitations: Having alopecia, donors may respond immunologically unlike healthy people.

Documented time point: patch test 2, 6 weeks after DPC sensitization. As for treatment: therapeutic diphenylcyclopropenone sensitization with weekly scalp DPC. Donors were 18 to 70-year-old alopecia patients suitable for DPC. Total RNA was isolated from unfractionated whole blood. This specimen consisted of whole blood, obtained in connection with sensitization to the hapten diphenylcyclopropenone (DPC). J is TRBJ2-3 and V is TRBV2, with D maybe TRBD2 (7 bases). The origin of this receptor is a woman in her forties or fifties with alopecia areata. Some clones in this sample may be carry-over from other donors' samples. CDR3 DNA: TGTGCCAGCAGTGCGGGGGGCCCCTCCACAGATACGCAGTATTTT. Its translation: CASSAGGPSTDTQYF.